The next 15 T cell receptor beta chains were all read from a single sample in a study of blood T cell repertoires in COVID-19. The data were produced by immunoSEQ multiplex PCR, yet TCRdb's version contains in-frame clones alone and is incomplete. The repertoire includes hundreds of thousands of clones, 85% of them detected once, and 4.5% to 5.5% sits in the top ten. Sample: peripheral blood. Receptor source: a man over 45 with COVID-19, enrolled during active disease.

V usage is TRBV5-1 and J usage is TRBJ1-4; the D gene is possibly TRBD1 (5 bases). Trimming took 4 bases from V and 4 from J, leaving 11 bases between them. CDR3 length equals 14 residues. CDR1 is SGHRS and CDR2 is YFSETQ in the germline V gene. DNA of the CDR3: TGCGCCAGCAGCGACGGGGGTTTTAATGAAAAACTGTTTTTT. Translated, it gives CASSDGGFNEKLFF.

The J gene is TRBJ2-2, the V gene TRBV30, with D tentatively TRBD1 (6 bases). The germline V and J ends were trimmed by 0 bases and 7 bases, with 12 bases remaining between them. This CDR3 comprises 14 residues. CDR1 is GTSNPN and CDR2 is SVGIG in the germline V gene (reference sequence). CDR3 protein: CAWSVQGTFGELFF. CDR3 DNA sequence: TGTGCCTGGAGTGTACAGGGAACGTTCGGGGAGCTGTTTTTT. Full variable domain (rest looked up from reference TRBV30 and TRBJ2-2): SQTIHQWPATLVQPVGSPLSLECTVEGTSNPNLYWYRQAAGRGLQLLFYSVGIGQISSEVPQNLSASRPQDRQFILSSKKLLLSDSGFYLCAWSVQGTFGELFFGEGSRLTVL.

V usage is TRBV5-6 and J usage is TRBJ2-3, with TRBD2 identical over 12 bases. Looked up from germline, CDR1 is SGHDT and CDR2 is YYEEEE. The CDR3 consists of 15 residues. With 2 bases clipped from V and 5 bases from J, the junction kept 3 bases outside the gene matches. CDR3 protein: CASSFILAGGDTQYF. CDR3 nucleotide sequence: TGTGCCAGCAGCTTTATACTAGCGGGAGGAGATACGCAGTATTTT.

This clone was counted a few times. The DNA of the CDR3 is TGTGCCAGCAGCCAATTGATGACAGGCACAGATACGCAGTATTTT. It codes for CASSQLMTGTDTQYF. The rearrangement links TRBV3-1 (or the pseudogene TRBV3-2) to TRBJ2-3; D perhaps matches TRBD1 (5 bases). CDR1 and CDR2 from the germline V gene are LGHDT and YNNKEL (reference sequence). The CDR3 extends over 15 amino acids. V was trimmed by 2 bases and J by 1 base, leaving 10 bases between them.

This chain uses TRBV7-3 with TRBJ2-1; TRBD2 matches at 13 bases. Germline V lookup: CDR1 SGHTA, CDR2 FQGTGA. The CDR3 consists of 15 residues. V gave up 5 bases and J gave up 5 bases; unmatched junction bases: 3. Here the CDR3 DNA reads TGTGCCAGCAGCGAGACTAGCGGGGGGAACAATGAGCAGTTCTTC. The encoded protein is CASSETSGGNNEQFF.

Notes on this clone: The sample contains more than one DNA sequence encoding this CDR3. The CDR3: CASRRTGNTEAFF. The DNA for the CDR3 is TGTGCCAGCAGACGTACAGGGAACACTGAAGCTTTCTTT. V gene TRBV6-5 combines with J gene TRBJ1-1; possibly TRBD1 for D (5 bases). The CDR3 length is 13 residues. The V gene's germline CDR1 is MNHEY and CDR2 SVGAGI. V was cut by 6 bases and J by 1 base, with 9 bases left in between.

The rearrangement uses TRBV5-1 and TRBJ2-3; a possible D gene is TRBD1 (5 bases). This CDR3 contains 14 residues. Germline V CDR1 and CDR2: SGHRS, YFSETQ. The V gene lost 0 bases and the J gene lost 8 bases, with 13 bases spanning the gap. The CDR3: CASSLVTGYGTQYF. The CDR3 DNA sequence: TGCGCCAGCAGCTTGGTTACAGGTTATGGTACGCAGTATTTT.

The chain is built from TRBV7-3 and TRBJ2-1; 8 bases are a match to TRBD2. Germline V lookup: CDR1 SGHTA, CDR2 FQGTGA. The V segment lost 5 bases and the J segment 4 bases; nucleotides outside the gene matches: 10. The CDR3 extends over 16 amino acids. The CDR3: CASSPTSTGGYNEQFF. Here the CDR3 DNA reads TGTGCCAGCAGCCCGACCTCTACGGGGGGGTACAATGAGCAGTTCTTC.

The gene calls are TRBV10-2 and TRBJ1-2, with TRBD1 matching 9 bases. Germline V gene lookup returns CDR1 WSHSY and CDR2 SAAADI. J lost 4 bases, V lost 6 bases, and 3 bases had no gene match. The CDR3 covers 13 residues. CDR3 sequence reads: CASRQGASYGYTF. CDR3 nucleotide sequence: TGCGCCAGCAGACAGGGGGCGAGCTATGGCTACACCTTC.

V gene TRBV4-2 combines with J gene TRBJ1-4; 9 positions match TRBD1. The trim removed 0 bases at V and 12 bases at J, leaving 2 bases unmatched. Germline values: CDR1 LGHNA, CDR2 YNFKEQ. This CDR3 spans 13 amino acids. The CDR3 DNA sequence: TGTGCCAGCAGCCAAGAAAGACAGGGGGAACTGTTTTTT. This sequence encodes CASSQERQGELFF.

This clone was observed a few times. The chain employs TRBV24-1 and TRBJ2-2; 7 bases fit TRBD1. The ends lost 3 bases at V and 8 bases at J; junction bases unmatched: 11. This CDR3 comprises 16 residues. The germline V gene has CDR1 KGHDR and CDR2 SFDVKD. In DNA form, the CDR3 reads TGTGCCACCAGTGATCGGACAGGCCAATACGCAGGGGAGCTGTTTTTT. As protein: CATSDRTGQYAGELFF.

This clone has only a few counts. The chain has TRBV27 and TRBJ1-2, with D possibly being TRBD1 (5 bases). Germline CDR1 and CDR2: MNHEY and SMNVEV (reference sequence). Trimming removed 3 bases at V and 3 bases at J, with 8 bases between. The CDR3 length is 13 residues. Here the CDR3 reads CASSFIGDYGYTF. The CDR3 DNA sequence: TGTGCCAGCAGTTTTATAGGGGACTATGGCTACACCTTC.

The chain employs TRBV3-1 (or the pseudogene TRBV3-2) and TRBJ1-3, with D possibly being TRBD1 (5 bases). Between the trimmed V and J ends, which lost 5 bases and 0 bases, there was a span of 14 bases. CDR1 and CDR2 from the germline V gene are LGHDT and YNNKEL (reference sequence). The CDR3 runs to 16 residues. CDR3: CASSARRQSSGNTIYF. The CDR3 coding sequence is TGTGCCAGCAGCGCTCGAAGACAGAGCTCTGGAAACACCATATATTTT.

This chain connects TRBV7-2 to TRBJ1-2; D remains unclear. The CDR3 extends over 14 amino acids. Germline V gene sequence: CDR1 SGHTA, CDR2 FQGNSA. V was clipped by 3 bases and J by 3 bases, with 11 bases between them. CDR3 in DNA: TGTGCCAGCAGCTTGACCCGGGGTGACTATGGCTACACCTTC. It translates to CASSLTRGDYGYTF.

The V call is TRBV28, the J call TRBJ2-1, with 9 bases fitting TRBD1. The CDR3 consists of 15 residues. Germline assignment: CDR1 MDHEN and CDR2 SYDVKM. Trimming cost V 2 bases and J 1 base; bases outside gene matches: 0. The CDR3 sequence: CASSLGTGSYNEQFF. CDR3 bases: TGTGCCAGCAGTTTAGGGACAGGGTCCTACAATGAGCAGTTCTTC. Complete variable domain (other parts from reference TRBV28 and TRBJ2-1): DVKVTQSSRYLVKRTGEKVFLECVQDMDHENMFWYRQDPGLGLRLIYFSYDVKMKEKGDIPEGYSVSREKKERFSLILESASTNQTSMYLCASSLGTGSYNEQFFGPGTRLTVL.